This T cell receptor beta chain was found in a study of early T cells in non-severe SARS-CoV-2 infection. Study-level points and caveats: Database matching using VDJdb favored anti-spike CD8 responses, with private and CD4 specificities left missing.

The junction had 7 bases not matched to a gene; V was cut back by 6 bases and J by 2 bases. The CDR3 length is 15 residues. Germline CDR1 is SGHAT and CDR2 is FQNNGV. Individual cDNA molecules each received unique molecular identifiers attached to them. Each CDR3 protein is one row after TCRdb ran MiXCR on the 5' RACE reads. Of about 56,000 distinct CDR3 sequences listed, over 13% are singletons. In regard to this clonotype: The antigen is unknown.

The chain recombines TRBV11-2 with TRBJ2-1; 7 bases align to TRBD2. This sequence was found in an adult who was a healthcare worker with PCR-confirmed SARS-CoV-2 infection or an uninfected control (not recorded which). The input for sequencing was whole blood, taken at baseline. CDR3 coding DNA: TGTGCCAGCAGGCAATGGGGGGGTACCTACAATGAGCAGTTCTTC. Translated: CASRQWGGTYNEQFF.